This T cell receptor (beta chain) came from a study of regulatory T cells in long-lasting Graves disease. The germline V gene has CDR1 DFQATT and CDR2 SNEGSKA (reference sequence). The V segment lost 5 bases and the J segment 6 bases; nucleotides outside the gene matches: 9. This CDR3 spans 16 amino acids. General study results and limits: Persistent disease preferred TRBV28, TRBJ1-2 and TRBJ2-5.

Relying on iRepertoire HTBI primers and Arm-PCR of CDR3 regions, the team built TCR beta libraries. Via MiXCR, TCRdb re-called the multiplex PCR reads, giving one row per CDR3 protein. This table has about 340,000 distinct CDR3 sequences, roughly a fifth appearing once. Turning to this clonotype: The antigen remains unidentified.

Specified time point: persistent/refractory GD, antithyroid drugs over 5 years with positive TRAb. PBMCs were the source of the RNA used for TCR sequencing. The sample consisted of peripheral blood mononuclear cells (PBMCs), taken when the disease was refractory, from a patient treated with antithyroid drugs. The rearrangement links TRBV20-1 to TRBJ2-1; 14 bases fit TRBD2. The clonotype originates from a female donor with Graves disease. CDR3 in amino acids: CSASGTSGSRVNEQFF. The CDR3 DNA is TGCAGTGCTTCCGGGACTAGCGGGAGTAGGGTCAATGAGCAGTTCTTC.